The entry below gives a single TCR beta chain sequence along with its context. This specimen belongs to a study of blood T cell repertoires in COVID-19. Study summary: In each case, the material was cDNA or gDNA derived from T cells, B-cell-depleted T cells, or PBMCs.

The CDR3 has 11 residues. J was trimmed by 7 bases and V by 9 bases; bases with no gene match: 3. CDR1 is SNHLY and CDR2 is FYNNEI in the germline V gene. Under the authors' procedure: Nucleated cell counts were estimated from reference gene primer amplification. Libraries were prepared by immunoSEQ multiplex PCR; TCRdb keeps only in-frame clonotypes and omits some of them. From that table come the V and J calls and clone size; the DNA was used to work out D and trimming. There are 60,000 to 100,000 clones in the sample; approximately 90% occur only once, and over 4% lies in the top ten. This TCR came from a man aged 45-65 years with active COVID-19. This sequence joins TRBV2 and TRBJ2-5; 9 bases match TRBD1. Sequencing was performed on peripheral blood. CDR3 sequence: CASRTGVTQYF. Written as DNA, the CDR3 is TGTGCCAGTCGGACAGGGGTGACCCAGTACTTC.